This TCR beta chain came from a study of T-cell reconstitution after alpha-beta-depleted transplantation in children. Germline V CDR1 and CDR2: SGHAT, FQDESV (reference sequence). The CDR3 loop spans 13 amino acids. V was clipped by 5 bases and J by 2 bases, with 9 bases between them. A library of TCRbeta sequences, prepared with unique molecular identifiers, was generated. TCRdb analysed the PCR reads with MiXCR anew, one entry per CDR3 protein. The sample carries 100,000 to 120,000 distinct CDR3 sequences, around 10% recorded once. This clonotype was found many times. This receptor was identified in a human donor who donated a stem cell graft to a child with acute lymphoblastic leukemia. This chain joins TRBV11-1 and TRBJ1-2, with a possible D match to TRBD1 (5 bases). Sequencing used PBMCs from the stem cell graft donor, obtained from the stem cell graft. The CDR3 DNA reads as TGTGCCAGCAGCCCGGACACCAACTATGGCTACACCTTC. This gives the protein CASSPDTNYGYTF.